The rows below give T cell receptor beta chains drawn from one sample of a study of blood T cells in healthy people across ages. TCRdb reprocessed the 5' RACE reads with MiXCR, giving one entry per CDR3 protein. The sample has about 800,000 distinct CDR3 sequences, more than 35% seen once. The sequenced sample consisted of blood. The receptor set was obtained from a man older than 75 in good health. Each CDR3 is given with its conserved first and last residue. The order of the fields is D gene, J gene, V gene, clone size, CDR3 protein, CDR3 DNA. D genes are given only for firm matches. Clone size, where shown, is once, few, many, or a class for clones that have expanded.

D: TRBD1
J: TRBJ2-2
V: TRBV5-1
size: NA
CDR3: CASSLTGTGLSVGELFF
DNA: TGCGCCAGCAGCTTAACCGGGACAGGGCTTTCTGTCGGGGAGCTGTTTTTT

D: NA
J: TRBJ2-7
V: TRBV7-3
size: many
CDR3: CASSLGLGYAQYF
DNA: TGTGCCAGCAGCTTAGGTTTGGGCTACGCGCAGTACTTC

D: NA
J: TRBJ2-7
V: TRBV10-3
size: NA
CDR3: CAISAHLTGTRRTYEQYF
DNA: TGTGCCATCAGTGCTCACCTTACCGGGACCCGACGTACCTACGAGCAGTACTTC

D: TRBD1
J: TRBJ2-7
V: TRBV6-5
size: NA
CDR3: CASSKDRGQRNNEQYF
DNA: TGTGCCAGCAGTAAGGACAGGGGGCAAAGAAACAATGAGCAGTACTTC

D: TRBD1
J: TRBJ1-2
V: TRBV7-9
size: NA
CDR3: CASSSGEGAHGYTF
DNA: TGTGCCAGCAGCTCCGGAGAGGGGGCTCACGGCTACACCTTC

D: NA
J: TRBJ2-1
V: TRBV27
size: many
CDR3: CASSFLGGNEQFF
DNA: TGTGCCAGCAGTTTCTTAGGGGGCAATGAGCAGTTCTTC

D: NA
J: TRBJ1-5
V: TRBV2
size: NA
CDR3: CASSPIDTRANQPQHF
DNA: TGTGCCAGCAGCCCGATAGACACTCGAGCCAATCAGCCCCAGCATTTT

D: TRBD2
J: TRBJ2-4
V: TRBV7-2
size: NA
CDR3: CASRLRSGMGDIQYF
DNA: TGTGCCAGCAGACTCCGTAGCGGGATGGGCGACATTCAGTACTTC

D: TRBD2
J: TRBJ2-3
V: TRBV28
size: few
CDR3: CASSFPNREVAGGDTQYF
DNA: TGTGCCAGCAGTTTCCCGAATCGGGAGGTAGCGGGGGGAGATACGCAGTATTTT

D: NA
J: TRBJ2-7
V: TRBV27
size: NA
CDR3: CASSVRYSYEQYF
DNA: TGTGCCAGCAGTGTTAGATACTCCTACGAGCAGTACTTC

D: NA
J: TRBJ2-1
V: TRBV12-3/TRBV12-4
size: many
CDR3: CASSLLPLDEQFF
DNA: TGTGCCAGCAGCCTACTACCCCTCGATGAGCAGTTCTTC

D: TRBD2
J: TRBJ2-5
V: TRBV11-3
size: many
CDR3: CASRLAGGRETQYF
DNA: TGTGCCAGCAGGCTAGCGGGAGGGCGAGAGACCCAGTACTTC

D: TRBD2
J: TRBJ2-7
V: TRBV28
size: NA
CDR3: CATTQAGGYEQYF
DNA: TGTGCCACCACCCAAGCGGGAGGATACGAGCAGTACTTC

D: NA
J: TRBJ1-1
V: TRBV4-3
size: NA
CDR3: CASSHAAGGLNTEAFF
DNA: TGCGCCAGCAGCCACGCCGCGGGGGGTCTGAACACTGAAGCTTTCTTT

D: NA
J: TRBJ2-5
V: TRBV7-9
size: NA
CDR3: CASSSRKTQYF
DNA: TGTGCCAGCAGCTCAAGGAAGACCCAGTACTTC

D: NA
J: TRBJ1-6
V: TRBV25-1
size: NA
CDR3: CASSAKTDNSPLHF
DNA: TGTGCCAGCAGCGCAAAGACAGATAATTCACCCCTCCACTTT

D: NA
J: TRBJ2-3
V: TRBV10-3
size: NA
CDR3: CAIKTSSGTDTQYF
DNA: TGTGCCATCAAAACATCATCCGGCACAGATACGCAGTATTTT

D: NA
J: TRBJ2-7
V: TRBV11-1
size: NA
CDR3: CASSPTDRPYEQYF
DNA: TGTGCCAGCAGCCCTACCGACAGACCCTACGAGCAGTACTTC

D: TRBD1
J: TRBJ1-4
V: TRBV7-9
size: NA
CDR3: CASSLWQGDVNEKLFF
DNA: TGTGCCAGCAGCTTGTGGCAGGGGGACGTTAATGAAAAACTGTTTTTT

D: NA
J: TRBJ2-4
V: TRBV6-5
size: NA
CDR3: CASSSPGHTENIQYF
DNA: TGTGCCAGCAGTTCCCCGGGACATACCGAAAACATTCAGTACTTC

D: NA
J: TRBJ2-5
V: TRBV5-1
size: many
CDR3: CASSLVTGQETQYF
DNA: TGCGCCAGCAGCTTGGTGACGGGCCAAGAGACCCAGTACTTC

D: TRBD1
J: TRBJ2-7
V: TRBV30
size: NA
CDR3: CAWTLGQGHEQYF
DNA: TGTGCCTGGACACTTGGACAGGGCCACGAGCAGTACTTC

D: NA
J: TRBJ2-1
V: TRBV10-3
size: many
CDR3: CAISESGGAGVNNEQFF
DNA: TGTGCCATCAGTGAGTCGGGGGGGGCTGGGGTCAACAATGAGCAGTTCTTC

D: TRBD1
J: TRBJ1-2
V: TRBV7-2
size: many
CDR3: CASSPDRDFYGYTF
DNA: TGTGCCAGCAGTCCTGACAGGGACTTCTATGGCTACACCTTC

D: TRBD1
J: TRBJ2-7
V: TRBV7-3
size: NA
CDR3: CASSSRPDRGYNEQYF
DNA: TGTGCCAGCAGCTCACGTCCCGACAGGGGGTACAATGAGCAGTACTTC

D: NA
J: TRBJ2-7
V: TRBV9
size: NA
CDR3: CASSHLDSGAYEQYF
DNA: TGTGCCAGCAGCCATCTTGACTCTGGGGCCTACGAGCAGTACTTC

D: NA
J: TRBJ1-6
V: TRBV24-1
size: NA
CDR3: CATSDSSGNNSPPHF
DNA: TGTGCCACCAGTGACTCCTCAGGGAATAATTCACCCCCCCACTTT